These 21 T cell receptor beta chains were all obtained from the same sample, sequenced in a study of post-analysis software for immune sequencing data. General study results and limits: Controls had lower frequencies than patients of 4 or 5 TRBV segments, which included TRBV5-6, TRBV5-1 and TRBV20-1.

The TCR beta cDNA libraries contained unique molecular identifiers. TCRdb recomputed calls from the PCR reads with MiXCR, one row per CDR3 protein. The sample holds 700,000 to 900,000 distinct CDR3 sequences, about 43% seen once. For these TCRs, the target antigens are not known. The sample consisted of blood. These receptors were collected from a girl aged 10 to 17 with multiple sclerosis.

This sequence joins TRBV9 and TRBJ2-1, with 7 bases lining up with TRBD2. There are 16 residues in the CDR3. In germline, CDR1 is SGDLS, CDR2 YYNGEE. After removal of 4 bases from V and 4 bases from J, the junction contained 11 bases not matched to a gene. The CDR3 spells CASSLRAGGSYNEQFF. The CDR3 DNA reads as TGTGCCAGCAGCTTACGGGCGGGCGGGAGTTACAATGAGCAGTTCTTC.

The chain is built from TRBV7-8 and TRBJ2-7; D may be TRBD1 or TRBD2 (5 bases each). The closer fit of TRBJ2-5 to the DNA end suggests the J call may be wrong. CDR3 length: 14 residues. Germline-derived CDR1 and CDR2 are SGHVS and FQNEAQ. CDR3 sequence reads: CASRPGPTRETQYF. The CDR3, as DNA: TGTGCCAGCAGACCGGGGCCAACAAGGGAGACCCAGTACTTC.

The table lists this clonotype with a few counts. J is TRBJ2-7 and V is TRBV10-3; the D is unclear. Trimming took off 4 bases at V and 0 bases at J, with 10 bases between the two ends. This CDR3 is built from 14 residues. Germline CDR1 ENHRY, CDR2 SYGVKD. DNA of the CDR3: TGTGCCATCAGTGCGGGCCCCAGCTCCTACGAGCAGTACTTC. Its translation: CAISAGPSSYEQYF.

The chain uses TRBV28 and TRBJ2-1, with 9 bases that match TRBD2. V gave up 5 bases and J gave up 4 bases; unmatched junction bases: 12. CDR1 is MDHEN, CDR2 SYDVKM, per germline. CDR3 length: 17 residues. The CDR3 coding sequence is TGTGCCAGCAGTCCCCTGCGGCCTAGCGGGGAATACAATGAGCAGTTCTTC. Encoded protein: CASSPLRPSGEYNEQFF.

The V gene is TRBV29-1, the J gene TRBJ2-3; TRBD1 agrees at 9 bases. CDR1 and CDR2 (germline): SQVTM, ANQGSEA. J lost 1 base, V lost 6 bases, and 11 bases had no gene match. The CDR3 runs 16 residues. The CDR3, as DNA: TGCAGCGTCGGGACAGGGATGGCTTTTTGCACAGATACGCAGTATTTT. It translates to CSVGTGMAFCTDTQYF.

In this sample, this clonotype turned up a few times. The V and J genes are TRBV5-1 and TRBJ2-1; 13 positions match TRBD2. V shed 3 bases and J 4 bases; nucleotides not matched to a gene: 10. The CDR3 runs to 18 residues. Germline CDR1 reads SGHRS; CDR2 reads YFSETQ. The CDR3 DNA reads as TGCGCCAGCAGCTCCGGACTAGCGGGAGCGGTCCGATACAATGAGCAGTTCTTC. Protein sequence: CASSSGLAGAVRYNEQFF.

The chain links TRBV9 to TRBJ2-1, with TRBD1 matching over 10 bases. V lost 0 bases, J lost 7 bases, and 4 bases stayed unmatched. The germline gives CDR1 SGDLS, CDR2 YYNGEE. This CDR3 has 15 residues. This CDR3 reads CASSVGGTGVNEQFF. The CDR3 nucleotides are TGTGCCAGCAGCGTAGGGGGGACAGGGGTAAATGAGCAGTTCTTC.

V is TRBV7-3 and J is TRBJ2-7; either TRBD1 or TRBD2 may fit D (5 bases each). The germline gives CDR1 SGHTA, CDR2 FQGTGA. V was cut by 1 base and J by 7 bases, with 14 bases left in between. The CDR3 sequence is 14 residues long. CDR3 in amino acids: CASSLSGSWGEQYF. In nucleotides, the CDR3 is TGTGCCAGCAGCTTAAGTGGATCCTGGGGGGAGCAGTACTTC.

This sequence joins TRBV5-1 and TRBJ2-5; 8 bases map to TRBD2. This CDR3 comprises 18 residues. Trimming removed 1 base from V and 11 bases from J; junction bases left unmatched: 22. Germline-derived CDR1 and CDR2 are SGHRS and YFSETQ. The DNA for the CDR3 is TGCGCCAGCAGCTTGTCCCCGGCCGGAGCGGGAGCCTCAGAAGAGCAGTACTTC. Its protein product is CASSLSPAGAGASEEQYF.

V usage is TRBV7-8 and J usage is TRBJ1-4; D perhaps matches TRBD1 (5 bases). Germline lookup yields CDR1 SGHVS and CDR2 FQNEAQ. V was clipped by 2 bases and J by 0 bases, with 16 bases between them. The CDR3 sequence is 18 residues long. The CDR3 nucleotides are TGTGCCAGCAGCTTACGGGTGACAGCCGAGGCAACTAATGAAAAACTGTTTTTT. Its protein is CASSLRVTAEATNEKLFF.

This chain joins TRBV4-1 and TRBJ1-1, with D uncertain. V shed 1 base and J shed 5 bases, with 14 bases lying between them. CDR3 size: 15 residues. Germline lookup yields CDR1 MGHRA and CDR2 YSYEKL. The CDR3 sequence is CASSQVPERETEAFF. The DNA of the CDR3 is TGCGCCAGCAGCCAAGTTCCGGAACGGGAGACTGAAGCTTTCTTT.

The V gene is TRBV20-1, the J gene TRBJ2-7, with TRBD1 matching 9 bases. The germline V gene has CDR1 DFQATT and CDR2 SNEGSKA (reference sequence). The CDR3 is made up of 15 amino acids. V lost 1 base to trimming and J lost 3 bases; unmatched junction nucleotides: 7. CDR3 loop: CSARGDRGGLYEQYF. The DNA of the CDR3 is TGCAGTGCTAGAGGTGACAGGGGGGGGCTCTACGAGCAGTACTTC.

This clonotype was seen at least ten times. The chain combines TRBV12-3 or TRBV12-4 with TRBJ2-5, with D tentatively TRBD1 (5 bases). With 8 bases removed from V and 7 bases from J, the gap between germline ends came to 14 bases. The CDR3 runs 12 residues. The CDR3 loop reads CASSLGPGTQYF. DNA of the CDR3: TGTGCCAGCTCTTTGGGGCCCGGGACCCAGTACTTC.

This chain connects TRBV20-1 to TRBJ1-1, with TRBD1 matching 7 bases. The germline CDR1 and CDR2 sequences are DFQATT and SNEGSKA (reference sequence). The CDR3 contains 17 residues. V shed 0 bases and J 5 bases; nucleotides not matched to a gene: 15. Here the CDR3 DNA reads TGCAGTGCTAGAGAAGGGGCGGGAGGGGGCCTCAAAACTGAAGCTTTCTTT. Its protein product is CSAREGAGGGLKTEAFF.

The gene calls are TRBV6-5 and TRBJ1-2; no clear D gene. CDR3 length: 14 amino acids. Germline V gene lookup returns CDR1 MNHEY and CDR2 SVGAGI. Trimming shortened V by 5 bases and J by 2 bases, and 12 bases separated the two germline ends. The CDR3 bases are TGTGCCAGCAGTCGGGCTACAGACAACTATGGCTACACCTTC. This gives the protein CASSRATDNYGYTF.

This clonotype was seen a handful of times. The chain is built from TRBV9 and TRBJ2-7, with D perhaps given as TRBD1 or TRBD2 (5 bases each). The CDR3 totals 14 residues. Germline CDR1 and CDR2: SGDLS and YYNGEE. Trimming shortened V by 3 bases and J by 0 bases, and 10 bases separated the two germline ends. CDR3 sequence reads: CASSAGDASYEQYF. DNA for the CDR3: TGTGCCAGCAGCGCCGGGGACGCCTCCTACGAGCAGTACTTC.

The chain is built from TRBV10-3 and TRBJ2-7, with 7 bases identical to TRBD2. This CDR3 region has 14 residues. V trimming: 4 bases; J trimming: 1 base; junction bases outside the gene matches: 4. The germline V gene encodes CDR1 ENHRY and CDR2 SYGVKD. In DNA, the CDR3 is TGTGCCATCAGTGCCGCCGGGAGGTCCTACGAGCAGTACTTC. Translated, it gives CAISAAGRSYEQYF.

The chain uses TRBV21-1 and TRBJ1-5; the table's D gene call, TRBD1, was not cross checked with the DNA. TRBV21-1 is designated a pseudogene. The CDR3 contains 16 residues. The CDR3 DNA sequence: TGTGCCTGCAGCAACGGGAGAGGATATGGCAATCAGCCCCAGCATTTT. It encodes CACSNGRGYGNQPQHF.

This clonotype appeared a few times. V usage is TRBV18 and J usage is TRBJ2-7, with 8 nucleotides matching TRBD1. This CDR3 has 15 residues. Looked up from germline, CDR1 is KGHSH and CDR2 is LQKENI. V shed 6 bases, J shed 0 bases, and the junction held 7 bases outside the gene matches. CDR3 loop: CASSRDRLNSYEQYF. CDR3 bases: TGTGCCAGCTCGCGGGACAGGCTCAACTCCTACGAGCAGTACTTC.

This clonotype was seen only a few times. V gene TRBV6-6 combines with J gene TRBJ2-1; a possible D gene is TRBD2 (6 bases). The CDR3 runs to 14 residues. Trimming shortened V by 4 bases and J by 10 bases, and 17 bases separated the two germline ends. Germline V gene lookup returns CDR1 MNHNY and CDR2 SVGAGI (reference sequence). CDR3 sequence reads: CASSSRGNWTEQFF. The CDR3 DNA reads as TGTGCCAGCAGTTCACGGGGGAATTGGACAGAGCAGTTCTTC.

The chain employs TRBV7-8 and TRBJ2-5, with a possible D match to TRBD2 (6 bases). CDR3 length: 17 amino acids. Trimming left V 1 base short and J 5 bases short, with 20 bases between. Per germline, CDR1 SGHVS and CDR2 FQNEAQ. The CDR3 is CASSLEGWLVGGETQYF. In DNA, the CDR3 is TGTGCCAGCAGCTTAGAGGGGTGGCTAGTCGGAGGGGAGACCCAGTACTTC.